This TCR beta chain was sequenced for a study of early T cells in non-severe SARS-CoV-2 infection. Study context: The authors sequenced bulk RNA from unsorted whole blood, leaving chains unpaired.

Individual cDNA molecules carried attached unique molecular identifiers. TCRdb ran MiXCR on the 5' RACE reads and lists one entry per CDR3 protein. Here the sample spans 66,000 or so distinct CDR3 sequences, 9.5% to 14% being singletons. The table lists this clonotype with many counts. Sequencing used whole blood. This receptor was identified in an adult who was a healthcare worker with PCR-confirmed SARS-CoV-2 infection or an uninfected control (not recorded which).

In DNA, the CDR3 is TGTGCCAGCAGCAGTGGACAGGAAAAACTGTTTTTT. It encodes CASSSGQEKLFF. J is TRBJ1-4 and V is TRBV3-1; maybe TRBD1 (6 bases). V was clipped by 5 bases and J by 8 bases, with 9 bases between them. The germline V gene encodes CDR1 LGHDT and CDR2 YNNKEL (reference sequence). CDR3 length: 12 amino acids.